This TCR beta chain derives from a study of T cells in Graves' hyperthyroidism and ophthalmopathy. In its sample, this clonotype was seen many times. Its antigen is undetermined. The V gene end was trimmed by 8 bases and the J gene end by 0 bases; junction bases not matched to a gene: 10. This CDR3 comprises 15 residues. CDR1 is LGHDT and CDR2 is YNNKEL in the germline V gene (reference sequence). There were TCR beta CDR3 regions amplified from RNA transcripts. A set of HTBI primers served as the primers for a first-round RT-PCR of the TCR CDR3. TCRdb called the multiplex PCR reads again in MiXCR, with one record for every CDR3 protein. The data hold over 150,000 distinct CDR3 sequences, with roughly a sixth observed a single time. Study-wide results and caveats: A 13 V-J signature model discriminated ophthalmopathy versus stable hyperthyroidism.

Hyperthyroidism was newly diagnosed in patients aged 18 to 65 (duration under 2 months). Exclusion criteria comprised uncontrolled infection, other autoimmune disease, pregnancy or lactation. This chain uses TRBV3-1 with TRBJ2-7, with 7 bases matching TRBD2. Source material: blood. This clonotype originated in a woman in her fifties or sixties with Graves' hyperthyroidism. The CDR3 here is CASGGPREFSYEQYF. CDR3 bases: TGTGCCAGCGGGGGTCCGCGGGAGTTCTCCTACGAGCAGTACTTC.